The present T cell receptor beta chain was sequenced within a study of shared clonotypes between healthy human individuals. Study-wide context: CD4 naive and CD4 memory each took three plates per donor, while CD8 naive took two and CD8 memory one.

Germline CDR1 and CDR2: SGHTA and FQGTGA. CDR3 size: 14 residues. V gave up 5 bases and J gave up 3 bases, with 14 bases separating them. Generated by immunoSEQ multiplex PCR, the TCRdb table keeps only in-frame clones and is missing some. The data show 2 million to 2.5 million clones, about 90% seen once. V usage is TRBV7-3 and J usage is TRBJ2-7; D remains ambiguous. Sequencing was done on a sample of naive CD4+ T cells from PBMCs. This sample's subset: CD45RA+ positively selected. The clonotype comes from a man younger than 30 in good health. Some clones in this sample may be carry-over from other donors' samples. The CDR3 DNA reads TGTGCCAGCAGCCTTCGGCCAGGCGGCTACGAGCAGTACTTC. It yields the protein CASSLRPGGYEQYF. The entire variable domain, with the rest obtained from reference TRBV7-3 and TRBJ2-7, is as follows: GAGVSQTPSNKVTEKGKYVELRCDPISGHTALYWYRQSLGQGPEFLIYFQGTGAADDSGLPNDRFFAVRPEGSVSTLKIQRTERGDSAVYLCASSLRPGGYEQYFGPGTRLTVT.